The 2 T cell receptor beta chains given below trace back to one sample, sequenced in a study of cytomegalovirus exposure and HLA in healthy donors. PCR involved 60 Vbeta and 13 Jbeta primers. Only in-frame clones appear in the TCRdb table, and some are missing; sequencing was by immunoSEQ multiplex PCR. The sample lists about 78,000 clones; 80% were seen once. Sequenced sample: PBMCs. The receptors derive from a man between 50 and 59 years old in good health and CMV-seropositive.

The chain links TRBV25-1 to TRBJ2-3; possible D gene TRBD1, 6 bases. The germline CDR1 and CDR2 sequences are MGHDK and SYGVNS. V dropped 6 bases and J dropped 3 bases, with 7 bases sitting between them. The CDR3 length is 12 residues. The CDR3 protein is CASRGTTDTQYF. CDR3 DNA sequence: TGTGCCAGCAGGGGGACAACAGATACGCAGTATTTT.

The CDR3 DNA follows: TGCGCCAGCAGCCGCGCCGGGACAGTAAGTTACGAGCAGTACTTC. This sequence encodes CASSRAGTVSYEQYF. The V gene is TRBV4-1, the J gene TRBJ2-7; 7 bases match TRBD1. The CDR3 loop spans 15 amino acids. Trimming removed 4 bases from V and 4 bases from J; junction bases left unmatched: 10. The germline V gene has CDR1 MGHRA and CDR2 YSYEKL.